The 32 T cell receptor beta chains given below trace back to one sample, sequenced in a study of T cells in localized non-small cell lung cancer. Only in-frame clones appear in the TCRdb table, and some are missing; sequencing was by immunoSEQ multiplex PCR. The sample has roughly 28,000 clones; approximately 90% are singletons. The sequencing here drew on peripheral blood, taken before any cancer treatment. Source of these receptors: a male donor at least 60 years old with stage I lung adenocarcinoma.

The V gene is TRBV7-6, the J gene TRBJ1-6, with D hard to call. The V end lost 0 bases, the J end lost 7 bases, and 7 bases lay between the germline ends. The CDR3 has 14 residues. Germline lookup yields CDR1 SGHVS and CDR2 FNYEAQ. CDR3 amino acids: CASSLALDNSPLHF. The CDR3, as DNA: TGTGCCAGCAGCTTAGCACTTGACAATTCACCCCTCCACTTT.

CDR3 sequence: CASSPPGQGDNSPLHF. The CDR3, as DNA: TGTGCCAGCTCACCTCCCGGACAGGGCGACAATTCACCCCTCCACTTT. The rearrangement links TRBV18 to TRBJ1-6, with 8 bases identical to TRBD1. Germline-derived CDR1 and CDR2 are KGHSH and LQKENI. CDR3 length equals 16 residues. The junction had 8 bases not matched to a gene; V was cut back by 3 bases and J by 7 bases. Full variable domain (rest looked up from reference TRBV18 and TRBJ1-6): NAGVMQNPRHLVRRRGQEARLRCSPMKGHSHVYWYRQLPEEGLKFMVYLQKENIIDESGMPKERFSAEFPKEGPSILRIQQVVRGDSAAYFCASSPPGQGDNSPLHFGNGTRLTVT.

This clone has just a few counts. This rearrangement joins TRBV27 to TRBJ1-2; D remains ambiguous. Germline V lookup: CDR1 MNHEY, CDR2 SMNVEV (reference sequence). Deletions cut 0 bases from V and 0 bases from J, with 2 bases between. CDR3 length: 13 amino acids. CDR3 amino acids: CASSLSSNYGYTF. The CDR3 bases are TGTGCCAGCAGTTTATCCTCTAACTATGGCTACACCTTC.

CDR3 in amino acids: CASSSKTFSTNEKLFF. The DNA of the CDR3 is TGTGCCAGTAGTTCTAAGACATTTTCAACTAATGAAAAACTGTTTTTT. The chain uses TRBV19 and TRBJ1-4; no reliable D call. CDR3 length: 16 residues. Germline V lookup: CDR1 LNHDA, CDR2 SQIVND (reference sequence). V was pared by 5 bases and J by 0 bases, with 13 bases between.

The chain links TRBV7-2 to TRBJ1-2; 7 bases align to TRBD1. The CDR3 extends over 15 amino acids. V was clipped by 2 bases and J by 8 bases; unmatched bases: 11. Germline CDR1 and CDR2: SGHTA and FQGNSA. CDR3 amino acids: CASSLQGGAEWGYTF. CDR3 bases: TGTGCCAGCAGCTTACAGGGGGGCGCTGAATGGGGCTACACCTTC. Based on the CDR3 plus reference TRBV7-2 and TRBJ1-2, the full variable domain is GAGVSQSPSNKVTEKGKDVELRCDPISGHTALYWYRQSLGQGLEFLIYFQGNSAPDKSGLPSDRFSAERTGGSVSTLTIQRTQQEDSAVYLCASSLQGGAEWGYTFGSGTRLTVV.

V usage is TRBV7-8 and J usage is TRBJ1-2; D is unresolved. Germline V lookup: CDR1 SGHVS, CDR2 FQNEAQ. V was clipped by 0 bases and J by 8 bases, with 7 bases between them. This CDR3 contains 12 residues. CDR3 protein: CASSLAREGYTF. The CDR3 nucleotides are TGTGCCAGCAGCTTAGCGCGGGAGGGCTACACCTTC.

The count of this clone is one. CDR3 region: CASSLWSGGIGTEAFF. The CDR3 DNA is TGTGCCAGCAGCTTATGGTCAGGGGGGATAGGAACTGAAGCTTTCTTT. V and J are TRBV7-2 and TRBJ1-1, with 7 bases matching TRBD1. Germline V gene lookup returns CDR1 SGHTA and CDR2 FQGNSA. The CDR3 has 16 amino acids. Unmatched junction bases numbered 11, after V lost 2 bases and J lost 5 bases.

The CDR3 nucleotides are TGTGCCTGGAGCCGACCGGGACAGGCAACCTACGAGCAGTACTTC. This encodes CAWSRPGQATYEQYF. This chain uses TRBV30 with TRBJ2-7, with 8 bases fitting TRBD1. Trimming took 3 bases from V and 2 from J; bases not matched to a gene: 9. Germline V CDR1 and CDR2: GTSNPN, SVGIG (reference sequence). The CDR3 contains 15 residues.

The chain recombines TRBV5-1 with TRBJ1-2; D is possibly TRBD1 (5 bases). Germline lookup yields CDR1 SGHRS and CDR2 YFSETQ. The CDR3 runs to 18 residues. Trimming cost V 0 bases and J 0 bases, with 18 bases left between them. The CDR3 sequence is CASSLAGTGGGSNYGYTF. The CDR3 DNA is TGCGCCAGCAGCTTGGCTGGGACGGGAGGAGGGTCTAACTATGGCTACACCTTC.

This chain connects TRBV6-1 to TRBJ1-2; D ambiguous. Trimming shortened V by 5 bases and J by 4 bases, and 11 bases separated the two germline ends. CDR1 is MNHNS and CDR2 is SASEGT in the germline V gene. The CDR3 contains 13 residues. The CDR3 DNA reads as TGTGCCAGCAGTCTTGAGGAGACCTATGGCTACACCTTC. Translating it yields CASSLEETYGYTF.

J is TRBJ1-1 and V is TRBV2; tentative D call: TRBD1 (5 bases). The germline CDR1 and CDR2 sequences are SNHLY and FYNNEI. V lost 4 bases and J lost 6, with 12 bases in between. The CDR3 totals 13 residues. CDR3 sequence reads: CASSGGFSAEAFF. The DNA for the CDR3 is TGTGCCAGCAGTGGGGGGTTTAGCGCTGAAGCTTTCTTT.

This clone has just one count. V and J are TRBV30 and TRBJ2-7, with D unresolved. The V gene's germline CDR1 is GTSNPN and CDR2 SVGIG (reference sequence). V lost 0 bases to trimming and J lost 4 bases, with 4 bases between them. CDR3 length equals 11 residues. The CDR3 DNA sequence: TGTGCCTGGAGTGTAAAATACGAGCAGTACTTC. It yields the protein CAWSVKYEQYF. The full variable domain, rest sourced from reference TRBV30 and TRBJ2-7, is SQTIHQWPATLVQPVGSPLSLECTVEGTSNPNLYWYRQAAGRGLQLLFYSVGIGQISSEVPQNLSASRPQDRQFILSSKKLLLSDSGFYLCAWSVKYEQYFGPGTRLTVT.

J is TRBJ2-3 and V is TRBV7-2, with 9 bases aligning to TRBD1. V shed 5 bases, J shed 0 bases, and the junction held 3 bases outside the gene matches. CDR1 is SGHTA, CDR2 FQGNSA, per germline. The length of the CDR3 is 15 residues. Written as DNA, the CDR3 is TGTGCCAGCAGCCAGGACAGGGGTAGCACAGATACGCAGTATTTT. This translates into CASSQDRGSTDTQYF.

The rearrangement uses TRBV28 and TRBJ1-1; no reliable D call. Trimming pared 7 bases from V and 1 base from J, leaving 13 bases between. The CDR3 extends over 14 amino acids. Germline V gene sequence: CDR1 MDHEN, CDR2 SYDVKM. The DNA of the CDR3 is TGTGCCAGCAAGAGATACGAGACGAACACTGAAGCTTTCTTT. Protein: CASKRYETNTEAFF.

J is TRBJ1-2 and V is TRBV9, with TRBD1 identical over 7 bases. The junction had 14 bases not matched to a gene; V was cut back by 4 bases and J by 5 bases. The CDR3 totals 16 residues. Germline V gene lookup returns CDR1 SGDLS and CDR2 YYNGEE. The CDR3 protein is CASSTERGRGRYGYTF. CDR3 DNA sequence: TGTGCCAGCAGCACAGAGCGGGGCAGGGGGAGGTATGGCTACACCTTC.

The V gene is TRBV7-2, the J gene TRBJ1-2; 9 bases are shared with TRBD1. V gave up 11 bases and J gave up 14 bases; unmatched junction bases: 12. This CDR3 is built from 11 residues. The germline V gene encodes CDR1 SGHTA and CDR2 FQGNSA. The CDR3 is CAGDRANLATF. The CDR3, as DNA: TGTGCCGGGGACAGGGCGAACCTGGCTACCTTC.

The V gene is TRBV7-9, the J gene TRBJ1-4, with TRBD1 as a possible D gene (6 bases). V was pared by 5 bases and J by 8 bases, with 18 bases between. CDR3 length: 15 residues. Per the germline V gene, CDR1 is SEHNR and CDR2 is FQNEAQ (reference sequence). The CDR3 DNA reads as TGTGCCAGCAGCCGATCACAGGGAAGTGGGGAAAAACTGTTTTTT. Its translation: CASSRSQGSGEKLFF.

The V gene is TRBV4-2, the J gene TRBJ2-5; TRBD2 aligns across 11 bases. The V and J ends lost 4 bases and 1 base, in that order; junction bases with no gene match: 8. CDR1 and CDR2 (germline): LGHNA, YNFKEQ. CDR3 length equals 17 residues. CDR3 in DNA: TGTGCCAGCAGCCCAGCCACTAGCGGGGGCTCCCAAGAGACCCAGTACTTC. Amino acids: CASSPATSGGSQETQYF.

The chain recombines TRBV2 with TRBJ2-6; no clear D gene. The germline V gene encodes CDR1 SNHLY and CDR2 FYNNEI. The V end was cut by 2 bases, the J end by 2 bases, with 10 bases between. The CDR3 has 16 amino acids. The DNA of the CDR3 is TGTGCCAGCAGTGAATCCTGGTTCCCTGGGGCCAACGTCCTGACTTTC. Translating it yields CASSESWFPGANVLTF.

The chain uses TRBV19 and TRBJ2-5; D ambiguous. From germline, CDR1 is LNHDA and CDR2 SQIVND (reference sequence). V lost 4 bases and J 1 base, leaving 7 bases between the germline ends. The CDR3 covers 13 residues. The DNA of the CDR3 is TGTGCCAGTAGTACGAGCAGCCAAGAGACCCAGTACTTC. Translation gives CASSTSSQETQYF.

The chain has TRBV30 and TRBJ2-3; D is perhaps TRBD2 (6 bases). The V end was cut by 3 bases, the J end by 9 bases, with 13 bases between. The CDR3 has 12 residues. Germline assignment: CDR1 GTSNPN and CDR2 SVGIG (reference sequence). CDR3 in DNA: TGTGCCTGGAGCTCATCTGGGAGGACGCAGTATTTT. Its protein is CAWSSSGRTQYF.

The chain uses TRBV6-5 and TRBJ2-3, with a weak D call TRBD2 (6 bases). CDR3 length equals 15 residues. V lost 6 bases and J lost 2, with 15 bases in between. CDR1 and CDR2 from the germline V gene are MNHEY and SVGAGI. For the CDR3, the DNA is TGTGCCAGCAGCCTTTCCGGGACTCCCACAGATACGCAGTATTTT. Translation gives CASSLSGTPTDTQYF.

The chain joins TRBV6-1 to TRBJ1-1; D is undetermined. The V gene's germline CDR1 is MNHNS and CDR2 SASEGT. The V and J ends lost 7 bases and 2 bases respectively, with 8 bases between them. CDR3 length: 12 amino acids. The CDR3 nucleotides read TGTGCCAGCAAATCCGGCAACACTGAAGCTTTCTTT. Protein product: CASKSGNTEAFF.

This chain connects TRBV30 to TRBJ1-5, with 7 nucleotides matching TRBD1. CDR1 and CDR2 from the germline V gene are GTSNPN and SVGIG (reference sequence). The CDR3 contains 17 residues. The V segment lost 6 bases and the J segment 1 base; nucleotides outside the gene matches: 15. The CDR3: CACDSGRGRVSNQPQHF. The CDR3, as DNA: TGTGCCTGCGATTCTGGCAGGGGGAGGGTCAGCAATCAGCCCCAGCATTTT.

The V and J genes are TRBV6-5 and TRBJ1-2, with D possibly TRBD1 on 5 matching bases. CDR1 is MNHEY and CDR2 is SVGAGI in the germline V gene. The CDR3 runs 14 residues. V was clipped by 0 bases and J by 2 bases, with 7 bases between them. As DNA, the CDR3 is TGTGCCAGCAGTTACTCGGCAGGGAACTATGGCTACACCTTC. This gives the protein CASSYSAGNYGYTF.

The chain combines TRBV5-1 with TRBJ2-2; D uncertain. Germline V gene sequence: CDR1 SGHRS, CDR2 YFSETQ. Trimming pared 0 bases from V and 1 base from J, leaving 7 bases between. This CDR3 has 15 residues. The CDR3 sequence: CASSLVQMNTGELFF. The CDR3 nucleotides read TGCGCCAGCAGCTTGGTACAGATGAACACCGGGGAGCTGTTTTTT.

V and J are TRBV6-6 and TRBJ1-5; D is unclear. Trimming took off 5 bases at V and 0 bases at J, with 11 bases between the two ends. Germline lookup yields CDR1 MNHNY and CDR2 SVGAGI (reference sequence). The CDR3 has 15 amino acids. CDR3 region: CASSIGPYSNQPQHF. CDR3 nucleotides: TGTGCCAGCAGTATCGGACCATATAGCAATCAGCCCCAGCATTTT.

The gene calls are TRBV19 and TRBJ1-5; a possible D gene is TRBD1 (6 bases). Trimming removed 6 bases from V and 4 bases from J, with 13 bases in between. The CDR3 is made up of 14 amino acids. The germline CDR1 and CDR2 sequences are LNHDA and SQIVND (reference sequence). CDR3 bases: TGTGCCAGTAGCATGAGGGGGGAGAATCAGCCCCAGCATTTT. Translation: CASSMRGENQPQHF.

This sequence joins TRBV7-5 and TRBJ2-3; the table's D call, TRBD2, has no DNA check behind it. TRBV7-5 is a pseudogene locus. The CDR3 spans 13 residues. CDR3 loop: CASSTGERDTQYF. As DNA, the CDR3 is TGTGCCAGCAGCACCGGGGAACGAGATACGCAGTATTTT.

The CDR3 protein is CASSTSGGPSGSGELFF. The CDR3 DNA reads as TGTGCCAGTAGTACCTCGGGTGGCCCGTCGGGTTCCGGGGAGCTGTTTTTT. The rearrangement links TRBV19 to TRBJ2-2; D is ambiguous. Germline V gene lookup returns CDR1 LNHDA and CDR2 SQIVND (reference sequence). The germline V and J ends were trimmed by 4 bases and 6 bases, with 21 bases remaining between them. The CDR3 has 17 amino acids. The full variable domain, completed using reference TRBV19 and TRBJ2-2, is DGGITQSPKYLFRKEGQNVTLSCEQNLNHDAMYWYRQDPGQGLRLIYYSQIVNDFQKGDIAEGYSVSREKKESFPLTVTSAQKNPTAFYLCASSTSGGPSGSGELFFGEGSRLTVL.

The chain is built from TRBV18 and TRBJ2-3, with 10 bases matching TRBD1. The V segment lost 3 bases and the J segment 4 bases; nucleotides outside the gene matches: 4. The CDR3 is 15 amino acids. The germline CDR1 and CDR2 sequences are KGHSH and LQKENI. This CDR3 reads CASSPGTGDADTQYF. The DNA for the CDR3 is TGTGCCAGCTCACCCGGGACAGGGGACGCAGATACGCAGTATTTT.

The chain recombines TRBV30 with TRBJ1-2; no firm D call. This CDR3 has 11 amino acids. Per germline, CDR1 GTSNPN and CDR2 SVGIG (reference sequence). Trimming pared 5 bases from V and 3 bases from J, leaving 7 bases between. The CDR3 DNA follows: TGTGCCTGGTTTGGACACTATGGCTACACCTTC. Residues: CAWFGHYGYTF.